Sequencing of this T cell receptor (beta chain) was carried out in a study of blood T cell repertoires in COVID-19. Study-level information: From the United States, Italy and Spain came samples of acute and convalescent COVID-19.

The table came from immunoSEQ multiplex PCR; TCRdb's copy has only in-frame clones and leaves some out. This table holds about 140,000 clones, roughly 80% found once. The CDR3 consists of 16 residues. CDR1 is MNHEY, CDR2 SMNVEV, per germline (reference sequence). Unmatched junction bases numbered 10, after V lost 3 bases and J lost 8 bases. Sequencing was carried out using peripheral blood. The rearrangement uses TRBV27 and TRBJ1-4, with TRBD1 matching over 9 bases. This clonotype was sampled from a woman older than 75 with acute or convalescent COVID-19. DNA for the CDR3: TGTGCCAGCAGTTTGGACCACAGGGGGCAGCGGGAAAAACTGTTTTTT. It codes for CASSLDHRGQREKLFF.